This T cell receptor (beta chain) was profiled in a study of tissue T cells after allogeneic stem cell transplantation. The count of this clone is one. Its antigen is unknown. Germline and genes here are mouse. The read finishes 1 residue shy of the CDR3 end, and the germline J gene is used to complete it. Some clones are missing from TCRdb's copy, which holds only in-frame ones; the method was immunoSEQ multiplex PCR. The sample gives approximately 5,000 clones, 40% to 60% of which show up once; about 9.3% is in the top ten. Documented time point: mouse harvest day 7 after allogeneic transplant. Mouse grafts combined 10^7 T-cell-depleted bone marrow cells with 10^6 splenic CD5+ T cells. Mice had MHC-mismatched B6 into BALB/c GVHD, sampled day 7 or 14. Germline V lookup: CDR1 SGHSN, CDR2 HYEKVE. V dropped 0 bases and J dropped 1 base, with 5 bases sitting between them. The CDR3 loop spans 14 amino acids.

Regarding the study as a whole: Motif-based clustering found tissue-specific repertoire signatures shared across patients, though few clones were shared.

The receptor's source is a female BALB/c mouse given C57BL/6 T cells with graft-versus-host disease after an allogeneic hematopoietic cell transplant. The material sequenced was gut tissue. This chain joins TRBV12-1 and TRBJ1-4, with TRBD1 as a possible D gene (5 bases). The CDR3 DNA, read in part, is TGTGCCAGCTCTCTCGACAGTTCCAACGAAAGATTATTT. Protein: CASSLDSSNERLF. The complete CDR3 reads CASSLDSSNERLFF.